This record covers a single T cell receptor beta chain. In the original workflow: Reference gene primer amplification yielded estimated nucleated cell counts. Data came from immunoSEQ multiplex PCR; TCRdb stores just in-frame clones and leaves some out. V and J calls and clone size come straight from that table; D and trimming were deduced from the DNA. Seen here are more than 250,000 clones, more than 75% observed once, and the top ten hold over 2.5%. These data are taken from a study of blood T cell repertoires in COVID-19. For the study at large: Sites in the United States, Italy and Spain provided acute and convalescent COVID-19 samples.

The participants were between roughly 18 and 90 years old and came from some 25 US areas. The CDR3 has 15 amino acids. Germline CDR1 is MNHNS and CDR2 is SASEGT. V lost 1 base and J lost 3; bases outside the gene matches: 5. This receptor was identified in a woman aged 18 to 35 who had recovered from COVID-19. Sequencing was done on a sample of PBMCs or T cells enriched from blood (not recorded which). The rearrangement links TRBV6-1 to TRBJ2-7, with 8 bases that match TRBD2. CDR3 in DNA: TGTGCCAGCAGTGAAGTCGGGAGGGGAGACTACGAGCAGTACTTC. Its protein is CASSEVGRGDYEQYF.